This T cell receptor (beta chain) was sequenced for a study of cytomegalovirus exposure and HLA in healthy donors. PCR primers comprised 60 Vbeta and 13 Jbeta primers. Method: immunoSEQ multiplex PCR; TCRdb's copy keeps in-frame clones and lacks some. The sample consists of 150,000 or so clones, around 78% of them appearing once. CDR1 SGDLS and CDR2 YYNGEE come from the germline V gene. This CDR3 region has 16 residues. The V gene lost 3 bases and the J gene lost 9 bases, with 23 bases spanning the gap. The receptor comes from a woman aged 50 to 60 in good health and CMV-seropositive. The chain is built from TRBV9 and TRBJ2-3; TRBD2 might be the D (5 bases). Sample: PBMCs. The CDR3 region has the DNA TGTGCCAGCAGCGGGGCTGCGGTTGGGCCGGGGTTCACGCAGTATTTT. Its translation is CASSGAAVGPGFTQYF.